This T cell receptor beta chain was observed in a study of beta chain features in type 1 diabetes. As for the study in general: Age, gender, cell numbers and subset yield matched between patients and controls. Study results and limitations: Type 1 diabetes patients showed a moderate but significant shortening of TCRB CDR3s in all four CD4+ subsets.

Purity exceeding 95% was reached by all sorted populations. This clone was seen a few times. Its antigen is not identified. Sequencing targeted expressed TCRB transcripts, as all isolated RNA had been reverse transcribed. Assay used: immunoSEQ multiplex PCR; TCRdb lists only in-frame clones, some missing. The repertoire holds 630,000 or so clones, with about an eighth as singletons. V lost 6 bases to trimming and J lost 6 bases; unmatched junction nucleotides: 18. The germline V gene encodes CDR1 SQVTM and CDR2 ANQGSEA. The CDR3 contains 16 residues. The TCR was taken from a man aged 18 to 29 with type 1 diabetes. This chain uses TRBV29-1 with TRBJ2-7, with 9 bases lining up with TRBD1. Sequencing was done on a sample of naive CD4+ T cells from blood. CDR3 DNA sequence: TGCAGCGTCCGAACCCCCCCCGCGACAGGGGGGATCGAGCAGTACTTC. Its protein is CSVRTPPATGGIEQYF.